Listed below are T cell receptor beta chains from one sample, sequenced in a study of T cell responses to AZD1222 COVID-19 vaccine. TCRdb keeps only in-frame clones here, not all; method: immunoSEQ multiplex PCR. Among roughly 87,000 clones listed, around nine tenths were seen once. This specimen was peripheral blood, taken 28 days after the second AZD1222 dose. These receptors were obtained from an adult who received the AZD1222 COVID-19 vaccine. Both conserved end residues are part of each CDR3. A D gene is named only where the DNA matches it firmly. Some rows have no size entry. The others give once, few or many, or a class for an expanded clone.

V,D,J,size,CDR3,DNA
TRBV18,-,TRBJ2-3,-,CASSPRQTAGDTQYF,TGTGCCAGCTCACCGCGACAGACTGCGGGAGATACGCAGTATTTT
TRBV19,-,TRBJ1-4,-,CASSIDSATNEKLFF,TGTGCCAGTAGTATAGACAGTGCAACTAATGAAAAACTGTTTTTT
TRBV5-1,-,TRBJ1-5,-,CASSRTGNQPQHF,TGCGCCAGCAGTAGAACGGGGAATCAGCCCCAGCATTTT
TRBV4-3,-,TRBJ2-1,once,CASSQEVLNNEQFF,TGCGCCAGCAGCCAAGAAGTACTTAACAATGAGCAGTTCTTC
TRBV27,-,TRBJ2-5,once,CASSLVRQETQYF,TGTGCCAGCAGTTTGGTACGACAAGAGACCCAGTACTTC
TRBV2,TRBD1,TRBJ2-6,-,CASRGQSSGANVLTF,TGTGCCAGCAGGGGACAGTCCTCTGGGGCCAACGTCCTGACTTTC
TRBV5-1,-,TRBJ1-3,-,CASSFMTGNTIYF,TGCGCCAGCAGCTTTATGACTGGAAACACCATATATTTT
TRBV12-3/TRBV12-4,-,TRBJ1-1,-,CASSEGTEAFF,TGTGCCAGCTCGGAGGGGACTGAAGCTTTCTTT
TRBV27,-,TRBJ1-6,-,CASSSREGNGNSPLHF,TGTGCCAGCAGCTCCAGGGAGGGGAATGGGAATTCACCCCTCCACTTT
TRBV5-1,-,TRBJ1-1,-,CASSFSGADTEAFF,TGCGCCAGCAGCTTTTCAGGGGCGGACACTGAAGCTTTCTTT
TRBV27,TRBD2,TRBJ2-7,-,CASSTPTSGSYEQYF,TGTGCCAGCAGTACTCCGACTAGCGGGAGCTACGAGCAGTACTTC
TRBV7-6,-,TRBJ1-4,-,CASSLAPGEKLFF,TGTGCCAGCAGCTTAGCCCCGGGTGAGAAACTGTTTTTT
TRBV2,-,TRBJ1-5,-,CASSVTLQGRDQPQHF,TGTGCCAGCAGTGTGACACTACAAGGCAGAGATCAGCCCCAGCATTTT
TRBV4-2,TRBD1,TRBJ2-1,once,CASSQAGTGAIRQFF,TGTGCCAGCAGCCAAGCTGGGACAGGGGCCATACGGCAGTTCTTC
TRBV5-1,-,TRBJ1-2,few,CASSYSGMDGYTF,TGCGCCAGCAGCTATTCAGGGATGGATGGCTACACCTTC
TRBV3-1/TRBV3-2,-,TRBJ2-1,-,CASSVSAYNEQFF,TGTGCCAGCAGCGTCAGCGCCTACAATGAGCAGTTCTTC
TRBV23-1,-,TRBJ1-2,-,CASSQFVGAPFRRGYTF,TGCGCCAGCAGTCAATTTGTGGGTGCGCCATTCAGGCGTGGCTACACCTTC
TRBV27,-,TRBJ2-1,-,CASSLLGNEQFF,TGTGCCAGCAGTTTATTAGGAAATGAGCAGTTCTTC
TRBV5-4,TRBD2,TRBJ2-4,-,CASSSSGTAAKNIQYF,TGTGCCAGCAGCTCTAGCGGCACCGCGGCCAAAAACATTCAGTACTTC
TRBV6-2/TRBV6-3,-,TRBJ1-6,-,CASSYSRVGTPSPLHF,TGTGCCAGCAGTTACTCGAGGGTTGGGACACCTTCACCCCTCCACTTT
TRBV21-1,-,TRBJ2-1,-,CASSKALGDSTSYNEQFF,TGTGCCAGCAGCAAAGCGCTGGGGGACTCGACCTCCTACAATGAGCAGTTCTTC
TRBV6-6,TRBD1,TRBJ2-5,-,CASRNRDRGQETQYF,TGTGCCAGCAGGAACCGGGACAGGGGGCAAGAGACCCAGTACTTC